These 14 T cell receptor beta chains share one sample of origin, sequenced in a study of T cells after yellow fever vaccination (dated by TCRdb to between 2018 and 2021). The treatment or condition label of this sample denotes: live attenuated yellow fever vaccine strain. Libraries were built with 5' RACE. The sequencing machine was an Illumina HiSeq 2500. TCRdb redid the processing of the public reads, applying fastp at Q25 and MiXCR, and retained in-frame beta chains. Here each entry gathers all rows of one CDR3 protein and keeps the most common genes and DNA. The sample table contains hundreds of thousands of distinct CDR3 sequences; only one count was recorded for 9% to 15% of them. The ten largest clonotypes hold just under 15% of the sample. The sample was PBMCs, taken on the day of the yellow fever booster vaccination. Receptors were obtained from a man aged 30 to 39 who received the YFV17D yellow fever vaccine.

This chain links TRBV25-1 with TRBJ2-1; D not resolved. Trimming left V 3 bases short and J 4 bases short, with 10 bases between. Germline V gene sequence: CDR1 MGHDK, CDR2 SYGVNS. The CDR3 contains 14 residues. As DNA, the CDR3 is TGTGCCAGCAGTGAGAGATTGAGGTACAATGAGCAGTTCTTC. This encodes CASSERLRYNEQFF.

This clonotype appeared a few times. The rearrangement links TRBV5-4 to TRBJ2-1; 9 bases agree with TRBD1. This CDR3 comprises 17 residues. Germline loops: CDR1 SGHNT, CDR2 YYREEE (reference sequence). V lost 5 bases and J lost 8; bases outside the gene matches: 17. The chain's CDR3 is CASRREAEGQGAHEQFF. The CDR3 region has the DNA TGTGCCAGCAGACGGGAGGCCGAGGGACAGGGAGCCCATGAGCAGTTCTTC.

In its sample, this clonotype was seen a few times. CDR3 region: CASSGLAGSNEQFF. CDR3 in DNA: TGTGCCAGCAGTGGACTAGCGGGGTCCAATGAGCAGTTCTTC. The V and J genes are TRBV12-3 or TRBV12-4 and TRBJ2-1, with 12 bases matching TRBD2. The CDR3 covers 14 residues. With 5 bases clipped from V and 6 bases from J, the junction kept 2 bases outside the gene matches.

The chain uses TRBV27 and TRBJ1-6; D gene ambiguous. This CDR3 has 18 residues. CDR1 and CDR2 from the germline V gene are MNHEY and SMNVEV (reference sequence). V was trimmed by 1 base and J by 10 bases, leaving 23 bases between them. CDR3 loop: CASSLYGVGPTKPSPLHF. CDR3 sequence (DNA): TGTGCCAGCAGTTTATACGGCGTAGGCCCCACGAAGCCGTCACCCCTCCACTTT.

Ten or more counts support this clonotype. The rearrangement links TRBV6-1 to TRBJ2-1; 7 positions match TRBD2. The CDR3 consists of 15 residues. V shed 6 bases, J shed 0 bases, and the junction held 5 bases outside the gene matches. Germline V gives CDR1 MNHNS, CDR2 SASEGT. Here the CDR3 DNA reads TGTGCCAGCAGCCGGGACTACCTCTCCTACAATGAGCAGTTCTTC. Its translation: CASSRDYLSYNEQFF.

This clonotype has at least ten counts. V is TRBV4-3 and J is TRBJ2-7; 9 bases line up with TRBD1. This CDR3 comprises 14 residues. Germline V gives CDR1 LGHNA, CDR2 YSLEER. With V trimmed by 1 base and J by 3 bases, 1 base remained unmatched. CDR3 DNA: TGCGCCAGCAGCCAAGTGGACAGGGGCTACGAGCAGTACTTC. Translated, it gives CASSQVDRGYEQYF.

This clonotype has more than one count but fewer than ten. The chain recombines TRBV2 with TRBJ1-1, with D unresolved. Germline V lookup: CDR1 SNHLY, CDR2 FYNNEI. The CDR3 runs 11 residues. Between the trimmed V and J ends, which lost 7 bases and 4 bases, there was a span of 7 bases. In DNA, the CDR3 is TGTGCCAGCACGGTTTTCACTGAAGCTTTCTTT. Protein product: CASTVFTEAFF.

This clonotype has only a few counts. J is TRBJ2-7 and V is TRBV5-1; D ambiguous. The germline CDR1 and CDR2 sequences are SGHRS and YFSETQ. The germline V and J ends were trimmed by 0 bases and 0 bases, with 7 bases remaining between them. CDR3 length: 14 residues. The CDR3 protein is CASSLDTFSYEQYF. In DNA form, the CDR3 reads TGCGCCAGCAGCTTGGACACCTTCTCCTACGAGCAGTACTTC.

In the case of this clonotype: This is likely a read error, given that the CDR3 carries no conserved phenylalanine or tryptophan at its end. The genes are TRBV5-1 and TRBJ1-5, with no clear D. Germline V gene data show CDR1 as SGHRS and CDR2 as YFSETQ. The CDR3 extends over 15 amino acids. Trimming left V 4 bases short and J 0 bases short, with 11 bases between. This chain's CDR3 is CASSLDGDSNQPQHV. The DNA for the CDR3 is TGCGCCAGCAGCCTAGACGGAGATAGCAATCAGCCCCAGCATGTT.

The chain joins TRBV5-1 to TRBJ2-2, with TRBD2 identical over 8 bases. V was pared by 4 bases and J by 7 bases, with 6 bases of the junction left unmatched. The CDR3 has 14 amino acids. The V gene's germline CDR1 is SGHRS and CDR2 YFSETQ. The CDR3 region has the DNA TGCGCCAGCAGCCGAGCGGGAGCGGTCGGGGAGCTGTTTTTT. Its translation: CASSRAGAVGELFF. The whole variable domain, filled in from reference TRBV5-1 and TRBJ2-2, reads KAGVTQTPRYLIKTRGQQVTLSCSPISGHRSVSWYQQTPGQGLQFLFEYFSETQRNKGNFPGRFSGRQFSNSRSEMNVSTLELGDSALYLCASSRAGAVGELFFGEGSRLTVL.

This clonotype was seen more than once but under ten times. The rearrangement uses TRBV7-2 and TRBJ1-2; D is uncertain. V was clipped by 5 bases and J by 1 base, with 8 bases between them. Germline CDR1 is SGHTA and CDR2 is FQGNSA. The CDR3 is made up of 13 amino acids. CDR3 coding DNA: TGTGCCAGCAGCGAAGGGTATAACTATGGCTACACCTTC. Its protein is CASSEGYNYGYTF.

Only a few counts were recorded for this clonotype. The chain couples TRBV9 to TRBJ2-7; TRBD2 aligns across 10 bases. Germline CDR1 and CDR2: SGDLS and YYNGEE. V shed 3 bases and J 5 bases; nucleotides not matched to a gene: 5. This CDR3 is built from 14 residues. The chain's CDR3 is CASSEGGTSDEQYF. As DNA, the CDR3 is TGTGCCAGCAGCGAAGGTGGGACTAGCGACGAGCAGTACTTC.

In its sample, this clonotype was seen a few times. The rearrangement joins TRBV10-3 to TRBJ2-5, with a possible D match to TRBD1 (6 bases). The V end was cut by 2 bases, the J end by 5 bases, with 12 bases between. The germline V gene encodes CDR1 ENHRY and CDR2 SYGVKD. The CDR3 sequence is 14 residues long. The DNA of the CDR3 is TGTGCCATCAGTGAGGTGCGACAGGCCGAGACCCAGTACTTC. It is translated as CAISEVRQAETQYF.

V and J are TRBV5-5 and TRBJ1-5; D unclear. Germline assignment: CDR1 SGHKS and CDR2 YYEKEE (reference sequence). The CDR3 is made up of 14 amino acids. V was pared by 9 bases and J by 4 bases, with 17 bases between. The CDR3 sequence: CAMSPGLLNQPQHF. CDR3 coding DNA: TGTGCCATGAGCCCTGGGCTCTTAAATCAGCCCCAGCATTTT.